This T cell receptor beta chain emerged from a study of blood T cell repertoires in COVID-19. Looking at the study overall: COVID-19 samples from acute and convalescent phases originated in the United States, Italy and Spain.

The CDR3 loop spans 13 amino acids. In germline, CDR1 is MNHEY, CDR2 SVGAGI. V lost 6 bases and J lost 1; bases outside the gene matches: 1. Profiled with immunoSEQ multiplex PCR; TCRdb holds only in-frame clones, not every one. The sample has about 200,000 clones, roughly 80% seen once; the top ten hold under 6.5%. Sequenced input: PBMCs or T cells enriched from blood (not recorded which). The sequence was collected from a woman aged 60 to 75 with acute COVID-19. This rearrangement joins TRBV6-5 to TRBJ1-1; TRBD1 matches 8 bases. This chain's CDR3 is CASSDRGNTEAFF. In nucleotides, the CDR3 is TGTGCCAGCAGCGACAGGGGGAACACTGAAGCTTTCTTT.